Below, 20 T cell receptor beta chains from the same sample are listed, as sequenced in a study of blood T cell repertoires in COVID-19 (dated by TCRdb to 2020 to 2021). To prepare the library, the immunoSEQ multiplex PCR assay was applied. TCRdb mirrors the immuneACCESS table, restricted to in-frame sequences. Some clones are absent from its copies; in checked studies, under half trace to an unresolved V gene, and the reason for the others is unknown. In this sample the table shows 200,000 to 250,000 clones, roughly 80% of which occur a single time. The ten largest clonotypes hold 8% to 13% of the sample. The material sequenced was peripheral blood. The receptors come from a woman of 80 years or more with acute or convalescent COVID-19.

The rearrangement uses TRBV2 and TRBJ2-5; weak D call: TRBD1 (6 bases). Trimming cost V 7 bases and J 0 bases, with 18 bases left between them. The CDR3 contains 16 residues. Germline loops: CDR1 SNHLY, CDR2 FYNNEI. The CDR3 loop reads CASTRTALVNQETQYF. The CDR3 coding sequence is TGTGCCAGCACTCGGACAGCCTTGGTCAACCAAGAGACCCAGTACTTC.

V usage is TRBV5-1 and J usage is TRBJ2-5; 9 bases are shared with TRBD1. Germline CDR1 is SGHRS and CDR2 is YFSETQ. There are 16 residues in the CDR3. After removal of 0 bases from V and 2 bases from J, the junction contained 5 bases not matched to a gene. The CDR3 DNA reads TGCGCCAGCAGCTTGGACCACAGGGGGCCACAAGAGACCCAGTACTTC. Translated: CASSLDHRGPQETQYF.

The chain has TRBV11-2 and TRBJ2-5, with D maybe TRBD2 (5 bases). Trimming removed 4 bases from V and 1 base from J, with 13 bases in between. The CDR3 runs to 15 residues. Germline V gene lookup returns CDR1 SGHAT and CDR2 FQNNGV. CDR3 coding DNA: TGTGCCAGCAGCTCCCGGACTGGAACCCAAGAGACCCAGTACTTC. Translated, it gives CASSSRTGTQETQYF.

CDR3 sequence (DNA): TGTGCCAGTCAACAGGGGGCCTATGGCTACACCTTC. Its translation: CASQQGAYGYTF. V and J are TRBV19 and TRBJ1-2; 9 nucleotides agree with TRBD1. The CDR3 has 12 amino acids. Germline values: CDR1 LNHDA, CDR2 SQIVND (reference sequence). The V and J ends lost 8 bases and 4 bases, in that order; junction bases with no gene match: 2.

Note on this clone: In the same sample, other DNA sequences code for this CDR3. The chain uses TRBV18 and TRBJ2-7; TRBD1 aligns across 8 bases. This CDR3 is 14 amino acids long. V lost 2 bases to trimming and J lost 2 bases; unmatched junction nucleotides: 2. Germline V gene sequence: CDR1 KGHSH, CDR2 LQKENI. The CDR3 reads CASSPAQGAYEQYF. DNA for the CDR3: TGTGCCAGCTCACCAGCACAGGGGGCCTACGAGCAGTACTTC.

V is TRBV5-1 and J is TRBJ2-5, with 11 positions matching TRBD1. CDR3 length equals 16 residues. The germline V gene encodes CDR1 SGHRS and CDR2 YFSETQ. J was trimmed by 5 bases and V by 3 bases; bases with no gene match: 9. As DNA, the CDR3 is TGCGCCAGCAGCTGGAGGGGACAGGGGGTAGTGGAGACCCAGTACTTC. It specifies CASSWRGQGVVETQYF.

The genes are TRBV24-1 and TRBJ1-2; possibly TRBD1 for D (6 bases). The CDR3 length is 14 residues. Germline V gene lookup returns CDR1 KGHDR and CDR2 SFDVKD. V lost 4 bases, J lost 4 bases, and 12 bases lay in between. The CDR3 bases are TGTGCCACCAGTGACCTAACAGGGACCTATGGCTACACCTTC. Its translation is CATSDLTGTYGYTF.

The chain recombines TRBV5-6 with TRBJ1-3, with 7 nucleotides matching TRBD1. Germline trimming cut 0 bases from V and 7 bases from J; bases unmatched to any gene: 4. CDR3 size: 14 residues. Per the germline V gene, CDR1 is SGHDT and CDR2 is YYEEEE. DNA of the CDR3: TGTGCCAGCAGCTTGGGAGCAGGGGGGAACACCATATATTTT. Translation gives CASSLGAGGNTIYF.

The rearrangement uses TRBV5-1 and TRBJ2-7, with D perhaps matching TRBD2 (6 bases). The ends were cut back, 0 bases at V and 3 bases at J, with 22 bases in the middle. Germline V gene data show CDR1 as SGHRS and CDR2 as YFSETQ. The CDR3 length is 18 residues. This CDR3 reads CASSLVLAVGRGFYEQYF. In DNA, the CDR3 is TGCGCCAGCAGCTTGGTATTAGCGGTGGGGCGAGGATTCTACGAGCAGTACTTC.

This clone has more than one count but fewer than ten. The V gene is TRBV5-1, the J gene TRBJ1-4, with D uncertain. This CDR3 is 16 amino acids long. Germline V gene lookup returns CDR1 SGHRS and CDR2 YFSETQ. Trimming removed 0 bases from V and 7 bases from J, with 16 bases in between. CDR3 sequence reads: CASSLGTPAAGEKLFF. The CDR3 DNA is TGCGCCAGCAGCTTGGGGACCCCCGCCGCGGGTGAAAAACTGTTTTTT.

This clone showed up just a few times. The rearrangement uses TRBV19 and TRBJ2-7; 9 nucleotides align to TRBD1. Germline V gives CDR1 LNHDA, CDR2 SQIVND (reference sequence). The length of the CDR3 is 14 residues. The J segment lost 3 bases and the V segment lost 10 bases, leaving 10 bases of the junction unmatched. As DNA, the CDR3 is TGTGCCACCACCCCGACAGGGGGATACTACGAGCAGTACTTC. It translates to CATTPTGGYYEQYF.

The chain is built from TRBV4-2 and TRBJ2-3, with TRBD2 as a possible D gene (6 bases). The CDR3 runs to 17 residues. Germline lookup yields CDR1 LGHNA and CDR2 YNFKEQ. V was shortened by 0 bases and J by 5 bases, with 18 bases between the two germline ends. The CDR3 bases are TGTGCCAGCAGCCAAGATCTTTCCCTAGGGCGGGGAGATACGCAGTATTTT. It encodes CASSQDLSLGRGDTQYF.

The chain links TRBV10-3 to TRBJ2-5; TRBD2 aligns across 9 bases. J lost 4 bases, V lost 0 bases, and 6 bases had no gene match. The CDR3 covers 16 residues. CDR1 is ENHRY, CDR2 SYGVKD, per germline. The CDR3 here is CAISESSGGNLETQYF. The CDR3 DNA reads TGTGCCATCAGTGAGTCTAGCGGGGGAAATTTAGAGACCCAGTACTTC.

The V and J genes are TRBV7-9 and TRBJ1-1; TRBD1 is a possible D gene (6 bases). The V gene's germline CDR1 is SEHNR and CDR2 FQNEAQ (reference sequence). V was cut by 6 bases and J by 1 base, with 18 bases left in between. This CDR3 region has 16 residues. CDR3 bases: TGTGCCAGCAGTCCTACAGGGAGCGCTGGGAACACTGAAGCTTTCTTT. Translating it yields CASSPTGSAGNTEAFF.

This rearrangement joins TRBV24-1 to TRBJ2-7; 8 bases agree with TRBD2. The CDR3 runs to 15 residues. Looked up from germline, CDR1 is KGHDR and CDR2 is SFDVKD. J was trimmed by 4 bases and V by 3 bases; bases with no gene match: 7. The CDR3 spells CATSDPGLGVYEQYF. CDR3 bases: TGTGCCACCAGTGATCCGGGACTAGGGGTGTACGAGCAGTACTTC.

The sample holds one count of this clone. One junction end disagrees with the germline gene, perhaps due to a read error. The V call is TRBV6-1, the J call TRBJ1-2, with TRBD1 matching over 9 bases. The CDR3 loop spans 17 amino acids. In germline, CDR1 is MNHNS, CDR2 SASEGT. The CDR3 sequence: CASSEVRGTGKFYGYTF. The DNA for the CDR3 is TGTGCCAGCAGCGAAGTCCGAGGGACAGGGAAATTCTATGGCTACACCTTC.

The chain employs TRBV6-2 or TRBV6-3 and TRBJ2-2, with D perhaps matching TRBD2 (6 bases). V lost 2 bases and J lost 0, with 10 bases in between. The CDR3 covers 16 residues. Germline V CDR1 and CDR2: MNHEY, SVGEGT. The CDR3 is CASSYPPGANTGELFF. Here the CDR3 DNA reads TGTGCCAGCAGTTACCCGCCGGGGGCGAACACCGGGGAGCTGTTTTTT.

This clone has just a few counts. The V call is TRBV6-2 or TRBV6-3, the J call TRBJ2-2; 11 bases align to TRBD1. With V trimmed by 0 bases and J by 1 base, 7 bases remained unmatched. CDR1 and CDR2 (germline): MNHEY, SVGEGT. CDR3 length: 19 residues. The chain's CDR3 is CASSYSDRGRGVNTGELFF. DNA of the CDR3: TGTGCCAGCAGTTACTCGGACAGGGGGCGCGGGGTGAACACCGGGGAGCTGTTTTTT.

The chain links TRBV27 to TRBJ2-7; 7 bases align to TRBD1. Trimming removed 6 bases from V and 3 bases from J; junction bases left unmatched: 11. From germline, CDR1 is MNHEY and CDR2 SMNVEV (reference sequence). The CDR3 runs 15 residues. CDR3 region: CASSRVTGAHYEQYF. For the CDR3, the DNA is TGTGCCAGCAGCCGAGTTACAGGGGCCCACTACGAGCAGTACTTC.

This rearrangement joins TRBV4-3 to TRBJ1-5; TRBD1 matches at 8 bases. The CDR3 sequence is 16 residues long. The J segment lost 9 bases and the V segment lost 0 bases, leaving 10 bases of the junction unmatched. Germline CDR1 and CDR2: LGHNA and YSLEER. In DNA form, the CDR3 reads TGCGCCAGCAGCCAAGAACGTACAGGGGGGAGGTTGCCCCAGCATTTT. Protein: CASSQERTGGRLPQHF.